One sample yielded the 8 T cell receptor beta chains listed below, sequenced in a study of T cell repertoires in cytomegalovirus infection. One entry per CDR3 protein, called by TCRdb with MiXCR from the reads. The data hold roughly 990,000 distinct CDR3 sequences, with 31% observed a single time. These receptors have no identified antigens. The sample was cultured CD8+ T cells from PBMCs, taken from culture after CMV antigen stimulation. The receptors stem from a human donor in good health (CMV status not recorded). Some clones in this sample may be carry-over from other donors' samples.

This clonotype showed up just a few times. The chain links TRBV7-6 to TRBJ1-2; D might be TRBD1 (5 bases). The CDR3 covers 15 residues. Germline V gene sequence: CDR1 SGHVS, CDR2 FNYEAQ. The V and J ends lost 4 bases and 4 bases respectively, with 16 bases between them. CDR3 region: CASSSPGGAGYGYTF. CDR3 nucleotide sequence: TGTGCCAGCAGCTCCCCGGGCGGGGCCGGCTATGGCTACACCTTC.

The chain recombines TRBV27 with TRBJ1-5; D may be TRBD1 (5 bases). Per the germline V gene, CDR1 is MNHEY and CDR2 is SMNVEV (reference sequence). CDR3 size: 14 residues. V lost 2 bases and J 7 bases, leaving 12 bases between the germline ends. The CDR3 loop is CASSLGSRGQPQHF. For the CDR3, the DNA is TGTGCCAGCAGTTTAGGATCCCGGGGGCAGCCCCAGCATTTT.

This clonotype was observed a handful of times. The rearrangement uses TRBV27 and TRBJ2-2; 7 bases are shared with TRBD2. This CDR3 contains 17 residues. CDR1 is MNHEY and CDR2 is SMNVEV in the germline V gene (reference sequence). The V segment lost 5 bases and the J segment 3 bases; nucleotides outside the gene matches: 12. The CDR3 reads CASSPNFGLADTGELFF. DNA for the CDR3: TGTGCCAGCAGTCCAAATTTTGGGCTAGCGGACACCGGGGAGCTGTTTTTT.

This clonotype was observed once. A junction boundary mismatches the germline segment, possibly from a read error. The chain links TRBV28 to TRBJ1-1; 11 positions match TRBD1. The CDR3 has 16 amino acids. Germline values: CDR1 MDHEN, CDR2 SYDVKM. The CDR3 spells CTSSSRDRGLGTEAFF. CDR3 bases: TGTACCAGCAGTTCCCGGGACAGGGGGTTGGGCACTGAAGCTTTCTTT.

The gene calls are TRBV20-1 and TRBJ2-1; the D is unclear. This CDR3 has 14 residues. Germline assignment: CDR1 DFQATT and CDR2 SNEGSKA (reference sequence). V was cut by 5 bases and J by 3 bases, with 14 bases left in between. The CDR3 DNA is TGCAGTGCTCCCCCTGCCACCCGCTACAATGAGCAGTTCTTC. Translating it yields CSAPPATRYNEQFF.

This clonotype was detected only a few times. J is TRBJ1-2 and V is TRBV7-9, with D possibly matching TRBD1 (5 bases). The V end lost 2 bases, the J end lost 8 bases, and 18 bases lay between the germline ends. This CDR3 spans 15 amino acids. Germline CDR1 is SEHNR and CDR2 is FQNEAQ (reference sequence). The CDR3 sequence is CASSLSLNQGRGYTF. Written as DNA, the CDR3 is TGTGCCAGCAGCTTATCTTTAAACCAGGGTCGCGGCTACACCTTC.

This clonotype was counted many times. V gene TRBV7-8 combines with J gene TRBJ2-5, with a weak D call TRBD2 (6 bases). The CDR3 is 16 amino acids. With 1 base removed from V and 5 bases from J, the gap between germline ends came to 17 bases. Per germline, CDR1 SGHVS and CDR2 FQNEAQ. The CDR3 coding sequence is TGTGCCAGCAGCTTAGAAGGACGGGAGAGGTGGGAGACCCAGTACTTC. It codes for CASSLEGRERWETQYF.

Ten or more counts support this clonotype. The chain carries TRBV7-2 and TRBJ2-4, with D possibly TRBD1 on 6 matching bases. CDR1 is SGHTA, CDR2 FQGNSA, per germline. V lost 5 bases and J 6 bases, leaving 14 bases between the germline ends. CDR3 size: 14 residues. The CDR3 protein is CASSPWDTGNIQYF. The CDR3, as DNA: TGTGCCAGCAGCCCCTGGGACACGGGAAACATTCAGTACTTC. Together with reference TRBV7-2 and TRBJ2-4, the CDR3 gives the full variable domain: GAGVSQSPSNKVTEKGKDVELRCDPISGHTALYWYRQSLGQGLEFLIYFQGNSAPDKSGLPSDRFSAERTGGSVSTLTIQRTQQEDSAVYLCASSPWDTGNIQYFGAGTRLSVL.